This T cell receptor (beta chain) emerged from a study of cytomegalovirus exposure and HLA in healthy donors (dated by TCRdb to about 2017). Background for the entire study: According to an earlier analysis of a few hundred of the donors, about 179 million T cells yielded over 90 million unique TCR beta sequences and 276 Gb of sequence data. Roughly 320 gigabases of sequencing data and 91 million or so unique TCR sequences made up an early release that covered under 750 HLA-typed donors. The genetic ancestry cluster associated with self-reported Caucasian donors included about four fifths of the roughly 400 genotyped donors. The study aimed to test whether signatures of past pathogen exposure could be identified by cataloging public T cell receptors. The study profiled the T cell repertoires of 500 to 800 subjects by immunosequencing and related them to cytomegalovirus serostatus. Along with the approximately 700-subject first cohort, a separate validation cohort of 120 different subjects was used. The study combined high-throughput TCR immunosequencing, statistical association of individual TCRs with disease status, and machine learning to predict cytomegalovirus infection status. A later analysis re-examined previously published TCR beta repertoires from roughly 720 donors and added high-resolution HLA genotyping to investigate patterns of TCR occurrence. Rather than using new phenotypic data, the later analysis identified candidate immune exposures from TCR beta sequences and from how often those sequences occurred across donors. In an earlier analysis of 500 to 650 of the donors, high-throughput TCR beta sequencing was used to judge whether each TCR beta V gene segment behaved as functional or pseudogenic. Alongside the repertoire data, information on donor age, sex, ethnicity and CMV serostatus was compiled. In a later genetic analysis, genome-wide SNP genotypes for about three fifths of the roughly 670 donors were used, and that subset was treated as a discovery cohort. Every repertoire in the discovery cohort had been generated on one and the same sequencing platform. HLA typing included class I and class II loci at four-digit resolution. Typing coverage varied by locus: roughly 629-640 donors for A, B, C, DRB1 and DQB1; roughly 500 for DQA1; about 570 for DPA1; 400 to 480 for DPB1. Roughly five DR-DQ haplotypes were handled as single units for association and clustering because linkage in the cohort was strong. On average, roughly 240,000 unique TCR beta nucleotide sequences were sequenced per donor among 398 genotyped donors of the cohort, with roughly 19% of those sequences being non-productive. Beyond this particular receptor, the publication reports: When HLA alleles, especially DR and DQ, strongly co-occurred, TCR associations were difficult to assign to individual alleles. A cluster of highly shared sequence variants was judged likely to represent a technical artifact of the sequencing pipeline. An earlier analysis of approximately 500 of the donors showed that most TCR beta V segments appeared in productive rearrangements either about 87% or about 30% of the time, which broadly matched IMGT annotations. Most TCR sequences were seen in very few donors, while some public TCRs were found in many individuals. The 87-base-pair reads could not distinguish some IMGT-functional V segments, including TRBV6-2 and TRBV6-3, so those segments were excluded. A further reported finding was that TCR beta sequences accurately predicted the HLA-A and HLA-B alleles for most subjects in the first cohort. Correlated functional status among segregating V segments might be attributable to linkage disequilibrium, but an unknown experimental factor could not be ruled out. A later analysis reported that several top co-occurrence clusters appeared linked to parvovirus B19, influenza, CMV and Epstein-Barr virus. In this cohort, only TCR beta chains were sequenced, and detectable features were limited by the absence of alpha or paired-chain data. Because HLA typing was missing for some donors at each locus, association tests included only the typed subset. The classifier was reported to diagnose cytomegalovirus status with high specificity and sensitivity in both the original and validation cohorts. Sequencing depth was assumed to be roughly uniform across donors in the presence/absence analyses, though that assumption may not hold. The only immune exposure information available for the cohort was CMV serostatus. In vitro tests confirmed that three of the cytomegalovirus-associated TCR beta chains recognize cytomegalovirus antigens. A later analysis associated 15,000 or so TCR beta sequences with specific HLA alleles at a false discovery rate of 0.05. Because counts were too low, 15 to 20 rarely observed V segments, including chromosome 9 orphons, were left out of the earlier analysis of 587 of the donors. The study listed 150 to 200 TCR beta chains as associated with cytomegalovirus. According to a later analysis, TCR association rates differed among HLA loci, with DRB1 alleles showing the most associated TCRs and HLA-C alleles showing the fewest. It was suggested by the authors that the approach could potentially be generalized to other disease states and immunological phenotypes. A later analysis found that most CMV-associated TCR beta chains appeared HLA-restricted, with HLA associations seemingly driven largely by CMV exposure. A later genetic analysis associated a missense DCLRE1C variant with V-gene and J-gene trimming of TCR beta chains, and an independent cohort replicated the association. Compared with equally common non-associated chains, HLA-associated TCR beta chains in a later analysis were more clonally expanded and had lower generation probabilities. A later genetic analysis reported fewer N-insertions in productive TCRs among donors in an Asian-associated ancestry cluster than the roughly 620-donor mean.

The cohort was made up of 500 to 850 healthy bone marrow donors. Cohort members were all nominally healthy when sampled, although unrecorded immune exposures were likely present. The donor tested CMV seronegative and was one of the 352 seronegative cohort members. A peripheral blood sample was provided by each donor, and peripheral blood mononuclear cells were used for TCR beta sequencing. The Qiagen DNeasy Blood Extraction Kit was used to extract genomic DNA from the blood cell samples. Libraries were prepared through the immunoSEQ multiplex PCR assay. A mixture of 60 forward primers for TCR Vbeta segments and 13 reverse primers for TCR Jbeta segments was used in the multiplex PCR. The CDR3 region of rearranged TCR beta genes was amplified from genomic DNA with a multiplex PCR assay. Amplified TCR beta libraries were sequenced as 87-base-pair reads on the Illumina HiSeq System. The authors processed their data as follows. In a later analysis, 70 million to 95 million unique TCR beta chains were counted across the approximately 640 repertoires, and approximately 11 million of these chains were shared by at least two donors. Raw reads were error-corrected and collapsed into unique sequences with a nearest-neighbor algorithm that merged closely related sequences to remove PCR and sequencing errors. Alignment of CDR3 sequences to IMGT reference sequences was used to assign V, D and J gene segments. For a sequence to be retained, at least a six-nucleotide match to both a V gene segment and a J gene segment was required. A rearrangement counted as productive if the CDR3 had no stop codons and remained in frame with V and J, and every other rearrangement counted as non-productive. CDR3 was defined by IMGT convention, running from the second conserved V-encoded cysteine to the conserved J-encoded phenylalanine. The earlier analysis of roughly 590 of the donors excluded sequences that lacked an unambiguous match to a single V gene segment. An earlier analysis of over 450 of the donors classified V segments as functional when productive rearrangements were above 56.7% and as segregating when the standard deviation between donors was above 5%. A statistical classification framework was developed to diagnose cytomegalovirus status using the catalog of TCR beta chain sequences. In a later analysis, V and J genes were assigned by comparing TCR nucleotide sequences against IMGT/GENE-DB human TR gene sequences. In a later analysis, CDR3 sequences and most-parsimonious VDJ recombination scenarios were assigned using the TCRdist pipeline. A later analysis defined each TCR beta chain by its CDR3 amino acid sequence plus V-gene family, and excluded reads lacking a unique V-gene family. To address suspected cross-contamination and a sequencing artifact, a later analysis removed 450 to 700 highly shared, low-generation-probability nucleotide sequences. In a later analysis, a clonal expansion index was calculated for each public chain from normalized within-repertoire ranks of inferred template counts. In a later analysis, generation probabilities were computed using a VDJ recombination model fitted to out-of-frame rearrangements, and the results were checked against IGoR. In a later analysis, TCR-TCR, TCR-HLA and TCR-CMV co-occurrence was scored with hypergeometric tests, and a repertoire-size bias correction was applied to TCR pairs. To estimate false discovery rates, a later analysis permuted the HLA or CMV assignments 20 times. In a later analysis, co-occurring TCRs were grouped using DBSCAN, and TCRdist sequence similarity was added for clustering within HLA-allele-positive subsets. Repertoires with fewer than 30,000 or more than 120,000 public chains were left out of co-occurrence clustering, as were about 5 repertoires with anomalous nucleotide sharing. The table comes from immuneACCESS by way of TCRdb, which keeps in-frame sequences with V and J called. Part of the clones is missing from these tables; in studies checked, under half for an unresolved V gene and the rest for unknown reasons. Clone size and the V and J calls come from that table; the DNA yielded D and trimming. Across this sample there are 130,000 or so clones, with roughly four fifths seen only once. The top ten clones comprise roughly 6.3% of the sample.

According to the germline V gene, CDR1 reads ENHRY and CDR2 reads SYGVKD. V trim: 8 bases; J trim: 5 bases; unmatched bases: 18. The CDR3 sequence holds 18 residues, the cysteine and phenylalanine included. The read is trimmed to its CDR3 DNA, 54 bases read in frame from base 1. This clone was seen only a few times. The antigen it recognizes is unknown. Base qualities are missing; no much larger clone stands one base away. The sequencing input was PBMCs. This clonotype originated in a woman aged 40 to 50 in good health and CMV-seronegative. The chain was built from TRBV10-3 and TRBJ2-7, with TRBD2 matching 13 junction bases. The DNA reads TGTGCCATCTCAGGTACTAGCGGGAGGGTTGCCTTGGTCGACGAGCAGTACTTC. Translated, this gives CAISGTSGRVALVDEQYF.